These T cell receptor beta chains were read from a single sample in a study of control samples from healthy donors and cancer patients. TCRdb's copy holds only in-frame clones and misses some; the assay was immunoSEQ multiplex PCR. Altogether about 55,000 clones are present, more than 95% being singletons, with the ten largest covering roughly 1.1%. Sequencing used blood. The source is a woman aged 18-30 years in good health. CDR3s include the opening cysteine and the closing phenylalanine or tryptophan. Each record gives: V gene, J gene, D gene, clone size, CDR3 DNA, CDR3 protein. A D gene is named only where the DNA matches it firmly. Expanded clones are given a class, and other clones once, few, many or no size at all.

V: TRBV9
J: TRBJ2-1
D: TRBD1
size: .
DNA: TGTGCCAGCAGCGCCGGGACAGCTTACAATGAGCAGTTCTTC
CDR3: CASSAGTAYNEQFF

V: TRBV7-2
J: TRBJ2-7
D: .
size: .
DNA: TGTGCCAGCAGCTTAATGCTAGGCGAGCAGTACTTC
CDR3: CASSLMLGEQYF

V: TRBV6-5
J: TRBJ1-2
D: TRBD1
size: few
DNA: TGTGCCAGCAGTACGCAGGGGGGTGGATATGGCTACACCTTC
CDR3: CASSTQGGGYGYTF

V: TRBV7-9
J: TRBJ1-6
D: TRBD1
size: once
DNA: TGTGCCAGCAGCTTAGGGACAGGGGGGGAGTCACCCCTCCACTTT
CDR3: CASSLGTGGESPLHF

V: TRBV21-1
J: TRBJ2-3
D: .
size: .
DNA: TGTGCCAGCAGCAAAAGCAGTAGCGGGGGGGCGTCGACAGATACGCAGTATTTT
CDR3: CASSKSSSGGASTDTQYF

V: TRBV24-1
J: TRBJ2-3
D: TRBD2
size: few
DNA: TGTGCCACCAGTGATCCCGGGACTAGCGGGGGGAGAGATACGCAGTATTTT
CDR3: CATSDPGTSGGRDTQYF

V: TRBV27
J: TRBJ1-5
D: .
size: .
DNA: TGTGCCAGCAGTGTATATCAGCCCCAGCATTTT
CDR3: CASSVYQPQHF

V: TRBV5-1
J: TRBJ2-7
D: .
size: once
DNA: TGCGCCAGCAGCTTGGCAGGGATGAACCCCTACGAGCAGTACTTC
CDR3: CASSLAGMNPYEQYF

V: TRBV10-3
J: TRBJ1-1
D: .
size: .
DNA: TGTGCCATCAGTGAGCCCCGGGAGACTGAAGCTTTCTTT
CDR3: CAISEPRETEAFF

V: TRBV30
J: TRBJ1-2
D: TRBD1
size: .
DNA: TGTGCCTGGAGGCGCCTCACAGGGGACTATGGCTACACCTTC
CDR3: CAWRRLTGDYGYTF

V: TRBV4-1
J: TRBJ2-1
D: .
size: .
DNA: TGCGCCAGCAGCCCAGCAAGCGTCTCCTACAATGAGCAGTTCTTC
CDR3: CASSPASVSYNEQFF

V: TRBV19
J: TRBJ2-3
D: TRBD1
size: .
DNA: TGTGCCAGTACCTCAGGACAGGGTAGCACAGATACGCAGTATTTT
CDR3: CASTSGQGSTDTQYF

V: TRBV2
J: TRBJ1-5
D: .
size: .
DNA: TGTGCCAGCAGCCGAGAAGGGGTTCAGCCCCAGCATTTT
CDR3: CASSREGVQPQHF

V: TRBV9
J: TRBJ2-3
D: .
size: .
DNA: TGTGCCAGCAGCGCCGAGATCGGGGGTTATACGCAGTATTTT
CDR3: CASSAEIGGYTQYF

V: TRBV4-1
J: TRBJ2-1
D: TRBD1
size: .
DNA: TGCGCCAGCAGCCTTGGACAGGGTCCTCTCTCCTACAATGAGCAGTTCTTC
CDR3: CASSLGQGPLSYNEQFF

V: TRBV12-3/TRBV12-4
J: TRBJ1-1
D: .
size: .
DNA: TGTGCCAGCAGTTTAATGCGGGACACTGAAGCTTTCTTT
CDR3: CASSLMRDTEAFF

V: TRBV3-1/TRBV3-2
J: TRBJ2-3
D: .
size: once
DNA: TGTGCCAGCAGTAGAGAAAGGACGGGCACAGATACGCAGTATTTT
CDR3: CASSRERTGTDTQYF

V: TRBV27
J: TRBJ1-5
D: .
size: .
DNA: TGTGCCAGCAGTTCGGAGGTTAATCAGCCCCAGCATTTT
CDR3: CASSSEVNQPQHF

V: TRBV6-6
J: TRBJ2-7
D: TRBD2
size: .
DNA: TGTGCCAGCAGCAGAGGCGGGGGGGCCTACGAGCAGTACTTC
CDR3: CASSRGGGAYEQYF

V: TRBV4-1
J: TRBJ1-1
D: TRBD1
size: .
DNA: TGCGCCAGCACCCCGGGACAGGTGATGAACACTGAAGCTTTCTTT
CDR3: CASTPGQVMNTEAFF

V: TRBV2
J: TRBJ1-2
D: .
size: .
DNA: TGTGCCAGCAGTGAACTCCCCGCTGGGGGCTACACCTTC
CDR3: CASSELPAGGYTF

V: TRBV5-4
J: TRBJ2-3
D: .
size: .
DNA: TGTGCCAGCAGCTCGGGTGGGGGGGCTCGCACAGATACGCAGTATTTT
CDR3: CASSSGGGARTDTQYF

V: TRBV5-6
J: TRBJ2-1
D: .
size: .
DNA: TGTGCCAGCAGCTTGACTAGCCTTCGGAATGAGCAGTTCTTC
CDR3: CASSLTSLRNEQFF

V: TRBV5-1
J: TRBJ1-1
D: TRBD1
size: once
DNA: TGCGCCAGCACCCAACAGGGGATTGGCACTGAAGCTTTCTTT
CDR3: CASTQQGIGTEAFF

V: TRBV7-2
J: TRBJ1-1
D: .
size: once
DNA: TGTGCCAGCAGCTTACAAGAGAACACTGAAGCTTTCTTT
CDR3: CASSLQENTEAFF

V: TRBV9
J: TRBJ2-5
D: TRBD2
size: .
DNA: TGTGCCAGCAGCCCCCGGGGGGACGGGGTGGAGACCCAGTACTTC
CDR3: CASSPRGDGVETQYF

V: TRBV12-3/TRBV12-4
J: TRBJ1-2
D: TRBD1
size: .
DNA: TGTGCCGTCCAGGGGGGAGAAGGCTACACCTTC
CDR3: CAVQGGEGYTF

V: TRBV9
J: TRBJ1-5
D: .
size: .
DNA: TGTGCCAGCGGATTGAATCAGCCCCAGCATTTT
CDR3: CASGLNQPQHF

V: TRBV5-1
J: TRBJ2-2
D: .
size: .
DNA: TGCGCCAGCAGCCCTGCTCTTGACAGAAACACCGGGGAGCTGTTTTTT
CDR3: CASSPALDRNTGELFF

V: TRBV7-9
J: TRBJ1-3
D: .
size: .
DNA: TGTGCCAGCTCCGAAGGTGGACGCAACACCATATATTTT
CDR3: CASSEGGRNTIYF

V: TRBV18
J: TRBJ2-1
D: TRBD2
size: once
DNA: TGTGCCAGCTCACCAAGGACTAGCTTTGAGCAGTTCTTC
CDR3: CASSPRTSFEQFF

V: TRBV10-2
J: TRBJ1-2
D: .
size: few
DNA: TGCGCCAGCAGGGACTATGGCTACACCTTC
CDR3: CASRDYGYTF

V: TRBV4-3
J: TRBJ2-7
D: .
size: .
DNA: TGCGCCAGCAGCCAAGCAGACGACGGCTCCTACGAGCAGTACTTC
CDR3: CASSQADDGSYEQYF

V: TRBV3-1/TRBV3-2
J: TRBJ2-4
D: TRBD2
size: .
DNA: TGTGCCAGCAGCTACCGGACTAGCGGCCAAATTTCCACACAGTACTTC
CDR3: CASSYRTSGQISTQYF

V: TRBV18
J: TRBJ1-1
D: .
size: .
DNA: TGTGCCAGCTCAGAACAGGGAATTGAAGCTTTCTTT
CDR3: CASSEQGIEAFF

V: TRBV3-1/TRBV3-2
J: TRBJ1-5
D: .
size: .
DNA: TGTGCCAGCAGCCAAGATTCAGGAGGGGCTCAGCCCCAGCATTTT
CDR3: CASSQDSGGAQPQHF

V: TRBV19
J: TRBJ1-4
D: TRBD1
size: once
DNA: TGTGCCAGTAGTATTGGGACAGGGGGCGAAAAACTGTTTTTT
CDR3: CASSIGTGGEKLFF

V: TRBV11-2
J: TRBJ1-2
D: TRBD1
size: .
DNA: TGTGCCAGCAGCTTAGCGGAACAGGGGTATGGCTACACCTTC
CDR3: CASSLAEQGYGYTF

V: TRBV6-1
J: TRBJ1-2
D: .
size: .
DNA: TGTGCCAGCAGTGACCAGCTTAACTATGGCTACACCTTC
CDR3: CASSDQLNYGYTF

V: TRBV18
J: TRBJ1-2
D: TRBD1
size: .
DNA: TGTGCCAGCGAGGTCGTGACAGGGACAAATGGCTACACCTTC
CDR3: CASEVVTGTNGYTF

V: TRBV27
J: TRBJ1-1
D: .
size: .
DNA: TGTGCCAGCAGTTTTAGCCAGTCTAGGAACACTGAAGCTTTCTTT
CDR3: CASSFSQSRNTEAFF